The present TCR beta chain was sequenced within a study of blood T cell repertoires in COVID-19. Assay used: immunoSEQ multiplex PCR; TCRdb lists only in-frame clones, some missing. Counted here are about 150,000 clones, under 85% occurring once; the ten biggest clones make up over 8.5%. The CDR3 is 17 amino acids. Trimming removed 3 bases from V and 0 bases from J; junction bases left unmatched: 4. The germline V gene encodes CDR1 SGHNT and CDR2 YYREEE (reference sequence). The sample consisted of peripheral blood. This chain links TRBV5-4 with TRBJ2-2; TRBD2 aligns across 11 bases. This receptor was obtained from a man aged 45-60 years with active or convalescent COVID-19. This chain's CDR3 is CASSSPTSGANTGELFF. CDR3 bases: TGTGCCAGCAGCTCACCGACTAGCGGGGCGAACACCGGGGAGCTGTTTTTT.